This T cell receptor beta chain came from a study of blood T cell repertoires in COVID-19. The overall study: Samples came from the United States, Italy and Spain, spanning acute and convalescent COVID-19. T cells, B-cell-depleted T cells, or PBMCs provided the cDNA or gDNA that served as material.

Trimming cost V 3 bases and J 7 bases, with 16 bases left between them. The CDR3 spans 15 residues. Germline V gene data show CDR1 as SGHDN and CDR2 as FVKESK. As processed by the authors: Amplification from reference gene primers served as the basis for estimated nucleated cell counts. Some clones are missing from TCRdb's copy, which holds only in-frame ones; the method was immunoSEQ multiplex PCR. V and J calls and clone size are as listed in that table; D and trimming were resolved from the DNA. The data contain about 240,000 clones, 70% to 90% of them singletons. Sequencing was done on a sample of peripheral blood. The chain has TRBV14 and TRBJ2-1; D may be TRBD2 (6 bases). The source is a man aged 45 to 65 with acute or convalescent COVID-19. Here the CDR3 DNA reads TGTGCCAGCAGCCAGATAGGGACTGCTCATAATGAGCAGTTCTTC. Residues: CASSQIGTAHNEQFF.